These T cell receptor beta chains were read from a single sample in a study of T cell responses to AZD1222 COVID-19 vaccine. The method was immunoSEQ multiplex PCR; TCRdb's version includes in-frame clones alone and lacks a portion of them. The sample consists of approximately 200,000 clones, more than 85% of them appearing once. Here the sequenced sample was peripheral blood, taken 28 days after the second AZD1222 dose. These receptors all stem from an adult who received the AZD1222 COVID-19 vaccine. Each CDR3 is given with its conserved first and last residue. D genes are given only for firm matches. Clone size is stated in some rows and not others, as once, few, many or a class when expanded.

clone size	V gene	D gene	J gene	CDR3 DNA	CDR3 protein
-	TRBV7-9	-	TRBJ2-7	TGTGCCAGCAGCCCAGGGGAATGGGACGAGCAGTACTTC	CASSPGEWDEQYF
-	TRBV5-1	TRBD2	TRBJ2-3	TGCGCCAGCAGCTTGCGGGAGGGTAGCACAGATACGCAGTATTTT	CASSLREGSTDTQYF
-	TRBV2	-	TRBJ2-3	TGTGCCAGCGCGCCGGAGCAATCAGATACGCAGTATTTT	CASAPEQSDTQYF
-	TRBV7-2	-	TRBJ1-2	TGTGCCAGCAGCTTAACCCCCCCCGACTATGGCTACACCTTC	CASSLTPPDYGYTF
-	TRBV10-2	-	TRBJ2-1	TGCGCCATCCAATTATCCTCCTACAATGAGCAGTTCTTC	CAIQLSSYNEQFF
-	TRBV25-1	TRBD1	TRBJ1-4	TGTGCCACCAGGACAGGGATTGATGAAAAACTGTTTTTT	CATRTGIDEKLFF
-	TRBV25-1	-	TRBJ1-4	TGTGCCAGCAGTGAGGACTCCGGGCCAGGGGAAAAACTGTTTTTT	CASSEDSGPGEKLFF
once	TRBV11-2	TRBD2	TRBJ2-1	TGTGCCAGCAGCTTTACCGGGACTAGCTTCGATGAGCAGTTCTTC	CASSFTGTSFDEQFF
-	TRBV5-1	TRBD1	TRBJ1-2	TGCGCCAGCAGCTTGGACAGGGGGGACTATGGCTACACCTTC	CASSLDRGDYGYTF
-	TRBV12-5	TRBD1	TRBJ2-7	TGTGCTAGTGCCCCCTTCCCGGGACAGGGGGCCTACGAGCAGTACTTC	CASAPFPGQGAYEQYF
-	TRBV28	-	TRBJ1-2	TGTGCCAGCAGTTTGTATTCTCCAGGGGACTATGGCTACACCTTC	CASSLYSPGDYGYTF
-	TRBV11-3	-	TRBJ1-1	TGTGCCAGCAGCTTAGCGGGACGGTTGAACACTGAAGCTTTCTTT	CASSLAGRLNTEAFF
-	TRBV10-3	-	TRBJ1-3	TGTGCCATCAGACAGGACCTCTCTGGAAACACCATATATTTT	CAIRQDLSGNTIYF
few	TRBV28	-	TRBJ1-5	TGTGCCAGCAGCGGGAGCAGGAATCAGCCCCAGCATTTT	CASSGSRNQPQHF
-	TRBV4-2	-	TRBJ1-6	TGTGCCAGCAGCCAAGAGTCGTCAGGGGATGGGTCACCCCTCCACTTT	CASSQESSGDGSPLHF
once	TRBV15	-	TRBJ2-1	TGTGCCACCAGGGGGGCGGGGCAGACCAATGAGCAGTTCTTC	CATRGAGQTNEQFF
once	TRBV5-6	-	TRBJ2-3	TGTGCCAGCAGCCCATACAGGGCAGATACGCAGTATTTT	CASSPYRADTQYF
-	TRBV2	-	TRBJ2-1	TGTGCCAGCAGTCCTCCGTCCTTTGTTCAGTTCTTC	CASSPPSFVQFF
few	TRBV10-1	TRBD2	TRBJ2-2	TGCGCCAGCAGTGACAGCGGGAGGAACACCGGGGAGCTGTTTTTT	CASSDSGRNTGELFF
few	TRBV7-9	TRBD2	TRBJ2-7	TGTGCCAGCAGTTCTAGCGGGATCTCCTACGAGCAGTACTTC	CASSSSGISYEQYF
-	TRBV19	-	TRBJ2-4	TGTGCCAGTAGTAAAGGACTAGCCAAAAACATTCAGTACTTC	CASSKGLAKNIQYF
once	TRBV18	TRBD2	TRBJ2-1	TGTGCCAGCTCACCTACTAGCGGGGGTGAGCAGTTCTTC	CASSPTSGGEQFF
-	TRBV10-3	TRBD2	TRBJ2-7	TGTGCCATCAGGCCGGGACTAGCGGGAGTACCCTACGAGCAGTACTTC	CAIRPGLAGVPYEQYF
-	TRBV6-5	-	TRBJ1-5	TGTGCCAGCAGTTCGCCCTCTGGCGGGCAGCCCCAGCATTTT	CASSSPSGGQPQHF
-	TRBV4-1	-	TRBJ1-2	TGCGCCAGCAGCCAAGAAAGGGGTTTAGACTATGGCTACACCTTC	CASSQERGLDYGYTF
-	TRBV7-8	-	TRBJ1-1	TGTGCCAGCAGCCCCCGGATGGGTGAGAACACTGAAGCTTTCTTT	CASSPRMGENTEAFF
once	TRBV10-2	-	TRBJ1-2	TGCGCCAGCAGTGAGTGGGACGGCCTTAACTATGGCTACACCTTC	CASSEWDGLNYGYTF
-	TRBV7-9	-	TRBJ2-6	TGTGCCAGCAGCTTCGGCAGGGGGGCCGCTGGGGCCAACGTCCTGACTTTC	CASSFGRGAAGANVLTF
-	TRBV5-1	-	TRBJ1-1	TGCGCCAGCAGCTTGAGGGCTGTAGGGATTGGTGCCACTGAAGCTTTCTTT	CASSLRAVGIGATEAFF
once	TRBV12-5	-	TRBJ2-7	TGTGCTAGTGGTTTGCGGGTGCACGAGCAGTACTTC	CASGLRVHEQYF
once	TRBV10-3	-	TRBJ1-1	TGTGCCATCAGTGGACTTTCGAACACTGAAGCTTTCTTT	CAISGLSNTEAFF
-	TRBV18	TRBD2	TRBJ2-3	TGTGCCAGCTCACCACCGAATAGCGGGAGTTCAGATACGCAGTATTTT	CASSPPNSGSSDTQYF
-	TRBV30	-	TRBJ1-4	TGTGCCTGGAGTAAGGCGCGTGAAAAACTGTTTTTT	CAWSKAREKLFF
-	TRBV15	-	TRBJ2-7	TGTGCCACAAGAGCACTACCCCAGAGCTCCTACGAGCAGTACTTC	CATRALPQSSYEQYF
-	TRBV27	-	TRBJ2-7	TGTGCCAGCAGTCCGGACAGCCTCTACGAGCAGTACTTC	CASSPDSLYEQYF
-	TRBV12-3/TRBV12-4	-	TRBJ1-2	TGTGCCAGCAGTCCTCAGGGAAACTATGGCTACACCTTC	CASSPQGNYGYTF
-	TRBV13	TRBD1	TRBJ1-6	TGTGCCAGCAGCCCGGGACAGGTTCGCTCCTATAATTCACCCCTCCACTTT	CASSPGQVRSYNSPLHF